Only one count was recorded for the clone carrying this TCR beta chain. The antigen remains undetermined. The data stem from a study of CD8+CD57+ T cells in acquired aplastic anemia. About the study: An average of approximately 3.2 ug of DNA was obtained from sorted CD4+ and CD8+ cells. Study-wide results and limits: Levels of CD8+ Simpson's diversity were not significantly distinct in patients versus controls.

According to the study, genomic DNA was the template for TCR beta VDJ and CDR3 profiling. Using its own MiXCR run on the reads, TCRdb lists one record per CDR3 protein. Of about 290,000 distinct CDR3 sequences in the sample, 56% were seen once. Trimming pared 3 bases from V and 0 bases from J, leaving 11 bases between. This CDR3 is 14 amino acids long. From germline, CDR1 is SQVTM and CDR2 ANQGSEA. Before being chosen for sequencing, patients had shown CD8+CD57+ cell expansion by flow cytometry. This receptor was obtained from a human donor with aplastic anemia. Sequenced: sorted CD4+, CD8+, or CD8+CD57+ T cells (not recorded which) from PBMCs. J is TRBJ1-1 and V is TRBV29-1; perhaps TRBD1 as D (6 bases). The CDR3 here is CSVDRGPMNTEAFF. CDR3 nucleotides: TGCAGCGTTGATCGGGGGCCTATGAACACTGAAGCTTTCTTT.